This T cell receptor beta chain was captured by sequencing in a study of monozygotic twins with inflammatory bowel disease. TCRdb reworked the 5' RACE reads into one entry per CDR3 protein, no DNA. The sample's table shows about 160,000 distinct CDR3 sequences. Germline V gene data show CDR1 as PRHDT and CDR2 as FYEKMQ (reference sequence). This CDR3 comprises 16 residues. This sequence originates from a human donor with ulcerative colitis or Crohn's disease, or a healthy co-twin of an affected twin (not recorded which). Material for sequencing was blood. V is TRBV13 and J is TRBJ2-1. The CDR3 reads CASSLAMENVYNEQFF. Full variable domain (remainder filled in from reference TRBV13 and TRBJ2-1): AAGVIQSPRHLIKEKRETATLKCYPIPRHDTVYWYQQGPGQDPQFLISFYEKMQSDKGSIPDRFSAQQFSDYHSELNMSSLELGDSALYFCASSLAMENVYNEQFFGPGTRLTVL.